The sequence of this T cell receptor beta chain was determined in a study of shared T cell receptors in the human thymus. The junction had 13 bases not matched to a gene; V was cut back by 3 bases and J by 4 bases. Germline V gene lookup returns CDR1 SGHDN and CDR2 FVKESK. This CDR3 has 17 residues. This clone was seen only a few times. Profiling relied on immunoSEQ multiplex PCR, and the TCRdb table lists in-frame clones only, not all of them. The sample consists of almost 550,000 clones, around 78% of them appearing once. The same specimen was also included in a second study, on human thymus T cells. That report adds: Corrective surgery for congenital heart defects was being performed on the healthy Finnish infants who were the donors. Resections removed during corrective heart surgery provided the thymus tissue used. An apparent bias in V and J gene usage was seen in thymic and blood repertoires. Thymic repertoires of unrelated individuals were reported in related research to overlap highly.

The source is a boy under two years old with a congenital heart defect. The source material was thymocytes. The chain carries TRBV14 and TRBJ2-5; 8 bases align to TRBD2. CDR3: CASSQSQREREVETQYF. CDR3 coding DNA: TGTGCCAGCAGCCAGTCTCAGCGGGAGCGGGAAGTAGAGACCCAGTACTTC.